The 23 T cell receptor beta chains presented below share a single source sample, sequenced in a study of blood T cell repertoires in COVID-19. The data were produced by immunoSEQ multiplex PCR, yet TCRdb's version contains in-frame clones alone and is incomplete. The sample records 97,000 or so clones, around 79% being singletons. The sequencing sample was made of peripheral blood. These receptors originate from a woman older than 75 with active or convalescent COVID-19.

This clone was recorded a few times. V gene TRBV5-5 combines with J gene TRBJ1-1, with TRBD1 identical over 8 bases. The ends lost 4 bases at V and 11 bases at J; junction bases unmatched: 7. Germline loops: CDR1 SGHKS, CDR2 YYEKEE (reference sequence). The CDR3 is 12 residues long. The DNA of the CDR3 is TGTGCCAGCAGCCTAGGACAGGGCCGGGCTTTCTTT. Its translation is CASSLGQGRAFF.

V usage is TRBV3-1 (or the pseudogene TRBV3-2) and J usage is TRBJ1-3; D is unclear. The CDR3 is 14 amino acids. From germline, CDR1 is LGHDT and CDR2 YNNKEL (reference sequence). Deletions cut 1 base from V and 4 bases from J, with 8 bases between. The CDR3 DNA sequence: TGTGCCAGCAGCCAAGGAGCGGGAGGAAACACCATATATTTT. Protein sequence: CASSQGAGGNTIYF.

This clone appeared a single time. The J gene is TRBJ2-3, the V gene TRBV29-1; D is possibly TRBD2 (6 bases). Deletions cut 4 bases from V and 4 bases from J, with 9 bases between. The CDR3 totals 12 residues. Germline V lookup: CDR1 SQVTM, CDR2 ANQGSEA. CDR3 region: CSVVGGPDTQYF. Here the CDR3 DNA reads TGCAGCGTTGTGGGGGGTCCAGATACGCAGTATTTT.

This clone came up a few times. This chain links TRBV6-2 or TRBV6-3 with TRBJ2-4; the match to TRBD2 covers 12 bases. The CDR3 extends over 18 amino acids. J was trimmed by 3 bases and V by 0 bases; bases with no gene match: 6. Looked up from germline, CDR1 is MNHEY and CDR2 is SVGEGT. CDR3 coding DNA: TGTGCCAGCAGTTACTCGCGGCTAGCGGGAGGGAGCAAAAACATTCAGTACTTC. Translated, it gives CASSYSRLAGGSKNIQYF.

The chain has TRBV4-2 and TRBJ1-2, with TRBD1 identical over 11 bases. CDR3 size: 16 residues. J lost 6 bases, V lost 0 bases, and 6 bases had no gene match. Per the germline V gene, CDR1 is LGHNA and CDR2 is YNFKEQ. In DNA form, the CDR3 reads TGTGCCAGCAGCCAAGATTGGGACAGGGGGGGGAATGGCTACACCTTC. Translating it yields CASSQDWDRGGNGYTF.

The V gene is TRBV7-2, the J gene TRBJ1-5; D is uncertain. V gave up 0 bases and J gave up 8 bases, with 14 bases separating them. This CDR3 is built from 15 residues. Germline V lookup: CDR1 SGHTA, CDR2 FQGNSA. The CDR3 sequence: CASSLAGHLGEPQHF. The CDR3 DNA reads TGTGCCAGCAGCTTAGCGGGTCACCTCGGGGAGCCCCAGCATTTT.

The chain recombines TRBV7-2 with TRBJ2-2; 8 bases map to TRBD1. With V trimmed by 6 bases and J by 4 bases, 4 bases remained unmatched. Germline CDR1 and CDR2: SGHTA and FQGNSA. CDR3 length: 14 amino acids. The DNA for the CDR3 is TGTGCCAGCAGGCGGACAGGGAGCACCGGGGAGCTGTTTTTT. Translating it yields CASRRTGSTGELFF.

The gene calls are TRBV28 and TRBJ1-5; 7 nucleotides match TRBD1. V dropped 7 bases and J dropped 5; count of bases not matched to a gene: 8. The CDR3 covers 14 residues. The germline CDR1 and CDR2 sequences are MDHEN and SYDVKM. The CDR3 DNA follows: TGTGCCAGCACTTCAATTCAGGGGGATCAGCCCCAGCATTTT. Residues: CASTSIQGDQPQHF.

This sequence joins TRBV15 and TRBJ2-7, with 7 bases aligning to TRBD1. With V trimmed by 5 bases and J by 3 bases, 13 bases remained unmatched. The CDR3 has 16 residues. Germline assignment: CDR1 LNHNV and CDR2 YYDKDF (reference sequence). CDR3 nucleotides: TGTGCCACCAGCGGCGGACTCGGGAACAGGGGCTACGAGCAGTACTTC. Translated: CATSGGLGNRGYEQYF.

This rearrangement joins TRBV28 to TRBJ2-7; 9 positions agree with TRBD1. Germline CDR1 and CDR2: MDHEN and SYDVKM. CDR3 size: 14 residues. Trimming removed 6 bases from V and 6 bases from J; junction bases left unmatched: 9. This CDR3 reads CASSRSRDRAEQYF. The CDR3 region has the DNA TGTGCCAGCAGCCGTAGCCGGGACAGGGCCGAGCAGTACTTC.

This clone was picked up a small number of times. The rearrangement joins TRBV6-2 or TRBV6-3 to TRBJ2-5, with 8 bases that match TRBD2. Germline V gene sequence: CDR1 MNHEY, CDR2 SVGEGT. CDR3 length: 15 amino acids. V lost 6 bases, J lost 7 bases, and 13 bases stayed unmatched. As DNA, the CDR3 is TGTGCCAGCAGCCCCGGCGGGGGGCTCTGGGCGACCCAGTACTTC. It encodes CASSPGGGLWATQYF.

The chain combines TRBV5-4 with TRBJ2-7; TRBD2 might be the D (6 bases). This CDR3 comprises 15 residues. Germline V lookup: CDR1 SGHNT, CDR2 YYREEE (reference sequence). Trimming stripped 0 bases from V and 2 bases from J, with 12 bases between. The CDR3 loop is CASSLGAGLTYEQYF. The DNA of the CDR3 is TGTGCCAGCAGCTTGGGGGCGGGACTTACCTACGAGCAGTACTTC.

The genes are TRBV6-2 or TRBV6-3 and TRBJ2-2, with D perhaps matching TRBD2 (5 bases). Deletions cut 6 bases from V and 1 base from J, with 15 bases between. In germline, CDR1 is MNHEY, CDR2 SVGEGT. The CDR3 has 16 residues. Written as DNA, the CDR3 is TGTGCCAGCAGCAAAGCCGGACTCCAGAACACCGGGGAGCTGTTTTTT. This codes for CASSKAGLQNTGELFF.

V gene TRBV5-4 combines with J gene TRBJ2-7; TRBD1 aligns across 10 bases. The V segment lost 3 bases and the J segment 4 bases; nucleotides outside the gene matches: 10. Germline assignment: CDR1 SGHNT and CDR2 YYREEE (reference sequence). This CDR3 spans 16 amino acids. CDR3 protein: CASSSKKDRGRYEQYF. The CDR3 DNA is TGTGCCAGCAGCTCCAAAAAGGACAGGGGGAGGTACGAGCAGTACTTC. Together with reference TRBV5-4 and TRBJ2-7, the CDR3 gives the full variable domain: ETGVTQSPTHLIKTRGQQVTLRCSSQSGHNTVSWYQQALGQGPQFIFQYYREEENGRGNFPPRFSGLQFPNYSSELNVNALELDDSALYLCASSSKKDRGRYEQYFGPGTRLTVT.

This chain's CDR3 is CASSLVTSGRSGNEQFF. CDR3 coding DNA: TGCGCCAGCAGCTTGGTGACTAGCGGAAGATCCGGCAATGAGCAGTTCTTC. The chain is built from TRBV5-1 and TRBJ2-1, with TRBD2 matching over 9 bases. The germline V gene has CDR1 SGHRS and CDR2 YFSETQ. CDR3 length equals 17 residues. V gave up 0 bases and J gave up 6 bases; unmatched junction bases: 10.

The chain couples TRBV19 to TRBJ2-1; TRBD2 agrees at 9 bases. The CDR3 covers 15 residues. V lost 3 bases, J lost 7 bases, and 7 bases stayed unmatched. CDR1 is LNHDA, CDR2 SQIVND, per germline (reference sequence). The CDR3 coding sequence is TGTGCCAGTAGTATCGGCACCGGACTAGCGAATGAGCAGTTCTTC. Its protein product is CASSIGTGLANEQFF.

J is TRBJ2-5 and V is TRBV5-6; D gene uncertain. There are 12 residues in the CDR3. V gave up 4 bases and J gave up 1 base, with 5 bases separating them. Germline CDR1 and CDR2: SGHDT and YYEEEE. CDR3 bases: TGTGCCAGCAGCCGGGTCCAAGAGACCCAGTACTTC. Its protein is CASSRVQETQYF.

The V gene is TRBV7-2, the J gene TRBJ2-1; 12 bases are shared with TRBD2. This CDR3 region has 16 residues. V trimming: 5 bases; J trimming: 1 base; junction bases outside the gene matches: 3. The germline V gene encodes CDR1 SGHTA and CDR2 FQGNSA. The CDR3, as DNA: TGTGCCAGCAGCACCCTAGCGGGAGGGTCCTACAATGAGCAGTTCTTC. This sequence encodes CASSTLAGGSYNEQFF.

The rearrangement joins TRBV10-3 to TRBJ2-7, with 9 bases matching TRBD1. The CDR3 loop spans 14 amino acids. V shed 3 bases and J 4 bases; nucleotides not matched to a gene: 4. CDR1 is ENHRY and CDR2 is SYGVKD in the germline V gene. The CDR3 sequence is CAISEGQGLYEQYF. The CDR3 bases are TGTGCCATCAGTGAAGGACAGGGGTTGTACGAGCAGTACTTC.

V gene TRBV6-5 combines with J gene TRBJ2-7; 15 bases fit TRBD2. Trimming took 7 bases from V and 7 from J; bases not matched to a gene: 5. The CDR3 loop spans 14 amino acids. From germline, CDR1 is MNHEY and CDR2 SVGAGI. The CDR3 region is CASTSGTSGREQYF. The CDR3, as DNA: TGTGCCAGCACCTCCGGGACTAGCGGGAGGGAGCAGTACTTC.

This clone was found once. The J gene is TRBJ1-6, the V gene TRBV7-2; weak D call: TRBD1 (6 bases). The CDR3 contains 12 residues. Trimming took off 4 bases at V and 11 bases at J, with 9 bases between the two ends. CDR1 is SGHTA, CDR2 FQGNSA, per germline. Here the CDR3 DNA reads TGTGCCAGCAGCTACAGGGTAACACCCCTCCACTTT. This translates into CASSYRVTPLHF.

Points on this clone: One junction end does not reproduce the germline sequence, and a read error may be involved. Other DNA sequences within the sample encode an identical CDR3. The chain recombines TRBV5-1 with TRBJ2-1; 12 positions agree with TRBD2. Germline assignment: CDR1 SGHRS and CDR2 YFSETQ. The CDR3 extends over 15 amino acids. CDR3 amino acids: CASSLGTSGYNEQFF. DNA for the CDR3: TGTGCCAGCAGCCTCGGGACTAGCGGGTACAATGAGCAGTTCTTC.

The genes are TRBV5-5 and TRBJ1-4, with D maybe TRBD1 (6 bases). V gave up 3 bases and J gave up 6 bases, with 12 bases separating them. The germline gives CDR1 SGHKS, CDR2 YYEKEE (reference sequence). The CDR3 has 14 amino acids. The CDR3 bases are TGTGCCAGCAGCTACGGGGCAGGGGATGAAAAACTGTTTTTT. Its protein product is CASSYGAGDEKLFF.